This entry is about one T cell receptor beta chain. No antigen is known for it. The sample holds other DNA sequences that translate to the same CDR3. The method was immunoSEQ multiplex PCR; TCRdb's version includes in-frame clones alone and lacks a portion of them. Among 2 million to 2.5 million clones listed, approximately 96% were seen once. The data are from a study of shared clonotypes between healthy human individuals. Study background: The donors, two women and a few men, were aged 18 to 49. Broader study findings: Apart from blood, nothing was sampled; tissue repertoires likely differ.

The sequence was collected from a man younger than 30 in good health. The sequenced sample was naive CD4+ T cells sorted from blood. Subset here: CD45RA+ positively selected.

DNA for the CDR3: TGTGCCAGCAGTGAAACGGGGGGGAGGCAGCCCCAGCATTTT. Encoded protein: CASSETGGRQPQHF. J is TRBJ1-5 and V is TRBV6-1; the D gene is possibly TRBD1 (5 bases). The CDR3 loop spans 14 amino acids. CDR1 is MNHNS, CDR2 SASEGT, per germline. V lost 2 bases and J 7 bases, leaving 12 bases between the germline ends.